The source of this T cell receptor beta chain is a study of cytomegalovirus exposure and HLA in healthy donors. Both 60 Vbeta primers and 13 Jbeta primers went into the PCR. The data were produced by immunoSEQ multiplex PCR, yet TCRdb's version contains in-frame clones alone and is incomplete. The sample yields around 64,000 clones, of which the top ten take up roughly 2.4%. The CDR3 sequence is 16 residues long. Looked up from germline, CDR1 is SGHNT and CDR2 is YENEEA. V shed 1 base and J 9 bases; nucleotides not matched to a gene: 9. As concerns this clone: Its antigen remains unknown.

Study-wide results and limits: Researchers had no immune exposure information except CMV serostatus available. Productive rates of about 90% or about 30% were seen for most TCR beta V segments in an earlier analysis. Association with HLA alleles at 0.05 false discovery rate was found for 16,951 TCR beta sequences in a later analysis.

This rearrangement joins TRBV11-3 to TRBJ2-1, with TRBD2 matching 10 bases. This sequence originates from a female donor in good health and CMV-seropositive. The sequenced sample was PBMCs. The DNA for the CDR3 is TGTGCCAGCAGCTTAGGTCTAGCGGGAGCTCGGGCTGAGCAGTTCTTC. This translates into CASSLGLAGARAEQFF.